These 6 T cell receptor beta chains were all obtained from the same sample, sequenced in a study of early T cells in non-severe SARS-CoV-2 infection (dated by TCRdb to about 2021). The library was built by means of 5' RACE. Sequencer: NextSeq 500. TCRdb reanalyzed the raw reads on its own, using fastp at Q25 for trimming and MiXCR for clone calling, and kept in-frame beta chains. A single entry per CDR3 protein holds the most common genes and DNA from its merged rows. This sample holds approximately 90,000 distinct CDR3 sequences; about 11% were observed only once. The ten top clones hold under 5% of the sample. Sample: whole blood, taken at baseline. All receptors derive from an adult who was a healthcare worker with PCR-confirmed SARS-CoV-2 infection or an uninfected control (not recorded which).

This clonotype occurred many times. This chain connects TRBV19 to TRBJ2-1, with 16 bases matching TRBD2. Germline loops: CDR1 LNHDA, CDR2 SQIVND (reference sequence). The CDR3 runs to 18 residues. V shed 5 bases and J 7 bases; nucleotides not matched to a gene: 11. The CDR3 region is CASSADMGLAGGRNEQFF. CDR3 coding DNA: TGTGCCAGTAGTGCTGACATGGGACTAGCGGGAGGGAGGAATGAGCAGTTCTTC.

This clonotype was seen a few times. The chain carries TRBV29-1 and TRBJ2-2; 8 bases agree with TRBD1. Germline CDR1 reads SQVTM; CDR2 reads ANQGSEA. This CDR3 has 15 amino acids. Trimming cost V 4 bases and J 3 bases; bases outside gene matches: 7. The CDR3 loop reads CSVVARGLDTGELFF. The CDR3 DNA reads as TGCAGCGTTGTTGCCAGGGGGCTTGACACCGGGGAGCTGTTTTTT.

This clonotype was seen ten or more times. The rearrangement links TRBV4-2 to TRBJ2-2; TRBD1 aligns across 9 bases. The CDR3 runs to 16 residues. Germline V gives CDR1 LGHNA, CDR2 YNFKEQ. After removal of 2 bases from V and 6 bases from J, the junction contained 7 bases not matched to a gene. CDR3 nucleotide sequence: TGTGCCAGCAGCCAATCGGACAGGGGAAAAGCCGGGGAGCTGTTTTTT. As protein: CASSQSDRGKAGELFF.

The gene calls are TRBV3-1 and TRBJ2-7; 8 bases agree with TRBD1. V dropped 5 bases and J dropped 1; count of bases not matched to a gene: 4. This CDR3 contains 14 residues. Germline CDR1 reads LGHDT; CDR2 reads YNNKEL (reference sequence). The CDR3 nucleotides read TGTGCCAGCAGCTACCGGGACAGGTCCTACGAGCAGTACTTC. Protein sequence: CASSYRDRSYEQYF.

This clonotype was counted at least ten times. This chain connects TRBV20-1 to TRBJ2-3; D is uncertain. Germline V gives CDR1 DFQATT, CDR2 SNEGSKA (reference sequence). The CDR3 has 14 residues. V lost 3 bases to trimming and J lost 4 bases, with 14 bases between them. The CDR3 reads CSARSGISADTQYF. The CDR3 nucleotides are TGCAGTGCTAGGTCCGGAATTAGTGCAGATACGCAGTATTTT.

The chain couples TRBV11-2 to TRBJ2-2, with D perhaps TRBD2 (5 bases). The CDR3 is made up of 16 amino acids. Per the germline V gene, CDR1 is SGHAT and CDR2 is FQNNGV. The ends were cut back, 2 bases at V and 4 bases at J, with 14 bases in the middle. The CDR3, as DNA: TGTGCCAGCAGCTTACGCTCGAGGGAGAGCACCGGGGAGCTGTTTTTT. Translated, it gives CASSLRSRESTGELFF. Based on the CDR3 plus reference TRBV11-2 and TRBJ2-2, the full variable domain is EAGVAQSPRYKIIEKRQSVAFWCNPISGHATLYWYQQILGQGPKLLIQFQNNGVVDDSQLPKDRFSAERLKGVDSTLKIQPAKLEDSAVYLCASSLRSRESTGELFFGEGSRLTVL.